This T cell receptor (beta chain) originates from a study of long-term antiretroviral therapy in people with HIV. Running of the v3.0 immunoSEQ assay took place at survey level. Method: immunoSEQ multiplex PCR; TCRdb's copy keeps in-frame clones and lacks some. The sample lists 35,000 to 40,000 clones; 75% to 85% were seen once. Germline CDR1 LNHDA, CDR2 SQIVND (reference sequence). Trimming cost V 5 bases and J 2 bases, with 7 bases left between them. The CDR3 contains 13 residues. Per individual, the PBMC samples numbered at least one pre-ART and at least two post-ART. This chain links TRBV19 with TRBJ2-4; no reliable D call. This clonotype was obtained from a man between 18 and 29 years old with HIV. The sample was unsorted PBMCs, taken 0.3 years after starting antiretroviral therapy. CDR3 amino acids: CASSQQTKNIQYF. The CDR3 DNA follows: TGTGCCAGTAGTCAACAGACCAAAAACATTCAGTACTTC.